This entry is about one T cell receptor beta chain. Its antigen is undetermined. Clones were sequenced by immunoSEQ multiplex PCR, and TCRdb holds only the in-frame ones, with some missing. The table records approximately 65,000 clones, roughly 97% of them present only once. This CDR3 is 15 amino acids long. Losses at the gene ends were 4 bases for V and 3 bases for J; bases not matched to a gene: 7. The germline gives CDR1 SGHAT, CDR2 FQDESV (reference sequence). The entry originates in a study of cytomegalovirus exposure and HLA in healthy donors. The study's findings and limits: Cytomegalovirus status was reportedly diagnosed by the classifier with high sensitivity and specificity. Rarity held for most TCR sequences, but there were some public TCRs that occurred in many donors. Specificity of a few CMV-associated chains for CMV antigens was verified in vitro. Some TCR beta chains (over 150 of them) were listed as cytomegalovirus-associated.

Material for sequencing was PBMCs. This chain joins TRBV11-1 and TRBJ2-3, with TRBD2 identical over 7 bases. The TCR sequence derives from a young man in good health and CMV-seronegative. CDR3 DNA sequence: TGTGCCAGCAGCTCTCAGGGAGGGTTGACAGATACGCAGTATTTT. Its translation: CASSSQGGLTDTQYF.